The source of this T cell receptor (beta chain) is a study of post-analysis software for immune sequencing data. This clonotype was picked up many times. Its antigen is not identified. General study findings and limits: People with multiple sclerosis had a significantly lower normalized Chao1 diversity than controls did. There were a few TRBV segments more frequent in patients than controls, and TRBV5-6, TRBV5-1 and TRBV20-1 were among them.

Libraries were made from TCR beta cDNA, and they carried unique molecular identifiers. MiXCR, applied by TCRdb to the PCR reads, yields one record per CDR3 protein. The sample records roughly 700,000 distinct CDR3 sequences, 30% being singletons. Germline V gives CDR1 SEHNR, CDR2 FQNEAQ (reference sequence). This CDR3 comprises 15 residues. Trimming shortened V by 1 base and J by 0 bases, and 7 bases separated the two germline ends. Input material: blood. This sequence originates from a girl under 18 with multiple sclerosis. V gene TRBV7-9 combines with J gene TRBJ1-5, with D maybe TRBD1 (5 bases). CDR3 residues: CASSLGDSSNQPQHF. Written as DNA, the CDR3 is TGTGCCAGCAGCTTAGGGGACTCTAGCAATCAGCCCCAGCATTTT.